These T cell receptor beta chains were read from a single sample in a study of blood T cells in healthy people across ages. TCRdb re-called the 5' RACE reads through MiXCR, storing one row per CDR3 protein. In the table there are roughly 1.9 million distinct CDR3 sequences, roughly two fifths of which are singletons. Sample: blood. The receptors come from a human donor in good health. Each CDR3 is given with its conserved first and last residue. The D gene is left open where the match is weak. The size entry is marked missing in some rows and otherwise reads once, few, many or a size class.

j_call | clone_size | d_call | v_call | cdr3_nt | cdr3_aa
TRBJ1-5 | once | - | TRBV9 | TGTGCCAGCAGCGTAGACGGGGGAGGTCAGCCCCAGCATTTT | CASSVDGGGQPQHF
TRBJ2-5 | - | TRBD1 | TRBV5-1 | TGCGCCAGCAGCTTGGAACTGACAGGGGGCACCGAGGAGACCCAGTACTTC | CASSLELTGGTEETQYF
TRBJ2-7 | - | - | TRBV5-1 | TGCGCCAGCAGCCCGGCGGCACAAACCTACGAGCAGTACTTC | CASSPAAQTYEQYF
TRBJ1-6 | once | - | TRBV20-1 | TGCAGTTCTCATCGGGCTGGGAATTCACCCCTCCACTTT | CSSHRAGNSPLHF
TRBJ1-2 | few | - | TRBV7-8 | TGTGCCAGCAGCGCGGCCGGGTTGATCGGCTACACCTTC | CASSAAGLIGYTF
TRBJ2-1 | few | - | TRBV6-6 | TGTGCCAGCATAGGTCCGGTGGATGAGCAGTTCTTC | CASIGPVDEQFF
TRBJ2-1 | few | - | TRBV7-3 | TGTGCCAGCAGTCCACATGAGACTATCCATGAGCAGTTCTTC | CASSPHETIHEQFF
TRBJ2-3 | many | - | TRBV5-1 | TGCGCCAGCAGCCAGATCACAGATACGCAGTATTTT | CASSQITDTQYF
TRBJ2-3 | - | - | TRBV7-2 | TGTGCCAGCAAGGTTCTCCTTGCAGAGACCCAGTATTTT | CASKVLLAETQYF
TRBJ2-5 | - | - | TRBV6-2/TRBV6-3 | TGTGTCAGCAGTCCCGGGGACTCCAGGTACAATGAGCAGTACTTC | CVSSPGDSRYNEQYF